The 16 T cell receptor beta chains listed next were all sequenced from one sample in a study of T cell responses to AZD1222 COVID-19 vaccine. Assay: immunoSEQ multiplex PCR; the TCRdb copy retains only in-frame clones and omits some. The repertoire holds 150,000 or so clones, with almost 95% as singletons. This sample comprised peripheral blood, obtained 28 days after the second AZD1222 dose. The receptors were sampled from an adult who received the AZD1222 COVID-19 vaccine.

The chain combines TRBV5-1 with TRBJ1-6; 9 bases are shared with TRBD1. Germline V gene data show CDR1 as SGHRS and CDR2 as YFSETQ. J lost 9 bases, V lost 4 bases, and 8 bases had no gene match. This CDR3 is 15 amino acids long. CDR3 sequence reads: CASSLGGQGRSPLHF. DNA for the CDR3: TGCGCCAGCAGCCTGGGGGGACAGGGTCGTTCACCCCTCCACTTT.

The gene calls are TRBV5-8 and TRBJ1-5; D ambiguous. V was shortened by 0 bases and J by 7 bases, with 11 bases between the two germline ends. The CDR3 loop spans 14 amino acids. The germline V gene has CDR1 SGHTS and CDR2 YDEGEE. In DNA, the CDR3 is TGTGCCAGCAGCTTGGAACCTTCTCCCCAGCCCCAGCATTTT. It codes for CASSLEPSPQPQHF.

The chain combines TRBV28 with TRBJ1-3; a weak D match, TRBD1 (5 bases). CDR1 MDHEN and CDR2 SYDVKM come from the germline V gene. CDR3 size: 14 residues. Trimming stripped 2 bases from V and 5 bases from J, with 10 bases between. The CDR3 reads CASSLGGSRNTIYF. The CDR3 nucleotides are TGTGCCAGCAGTTTAGGGGGGTCCCGAAACACCATATATTTT.

The chain combines TRBV9 with TRBJ2-7, with TRBD2 identical over 7 bases. There are 14 residues in the CDR3. Germline V gene sequence: CDR1 SGDLS, CDR2 YYNGEE. Trimming at V came to 1 base and at J to 6 bases, leaving 7 bases not matched to a gene. The CDR3 protein is CASSVIETGGEQYF. In DNA, the CDR3 is TGTGCCAGCAGCGTAATTGAAACGGGGGGCGAGCAGTACTTC.

The chain has TRBV4-2 and TRBJ2-1; 12 bases line up with TRBD2. The CDR3 is made up of 17 amino acids. V lost 3 bases to trimming and J lost 12 bases; unmatched junction nucleotides: 15. Germline V CDR1 and CDR2: LGHNA, YNFKEQ. The CDR3 is CASSQGSSGRALRVQFF. The CDR3 DNA sequence: TGTGCCAGCAGCCAGGGTTCTAGCGGGAGGGCCCTCAGGGTGCAGTTCTTC.

The V and J genes are TRBV9 and TRBJ2-4, with D possibly called TRBD1 or TRBD2 (6 bases each). The CDR3 sequence is 15 residues long. Germline lookup yields CDR1 SGDLS and CDR2 YYNGEE. The V end lost 4 bases, the J end lost 1 base, and 12 bases lay between the germline ends. This CDR3 reads CASSPQGGAKNIQYF. Written as DNA, the CDR3 is TGTGCCAGCAGCCCCCAAGGGGGGGCCAAAAACATTCAGTACTTC. The full variable domain, with the rest looked up from reference TRBV9 and TRBJ2-4, is DSGVTQTPKHLITATGQRVTLRCSPRSGDLSVYWYQQSLDQGLQFLIQYYNGEERAKGNILERFSAQQFPDLHSELNLSSLELGDSALYFCASSPQGGAKNIQYFGAGTRLSVL.

J is TRBJ2-1 and V is TRBV2, with 7 bases lining up with TRBD1. Looked up from germline, CDR1 is SNHLY and CDR2 is FYNNEI. Trimming took 4 bases from V and 0 from J; bases not matched to a gene: 3. The CDR3 has 15 residues. CDR3 DNA sequence: TGTGCCAGCAGTGGGGACAGCGGCTCCTACAATGAGCAGTTCTTC. Translated, it gives CASSGDSGSYNEQFF.

In this sample, this clone turned up a few times. V gene TRBV28 combines with J gene TRBJ1-2, with D unresolved. Germline-derived CDR1 and CDR2 are MDHEN and SYDVKM. V was clipped by 8 bases and J by 4 bases, with 11 bases between them. There are 12 residues in the CDR3. The CDR3 sequence is CASHRSGYGYTF. CDR3 sequence (DNA): TGTGCCAGCCACCGATCGGGCTATGGCTACACCTTC.

In this sample, this clone turned up once. The CDR3 sequence: CASSTHRDGEAFF. The DNA of the CDR3 is TGTGCCAGCAGCACCCACAGGGATGGTGAAGCTTTCTTT. The gene calls are TRBV7-2 and TRBJ1-1; a weak D match, TRBD1 (6 bases). CDR1 and CDR2 (germline): SGHTA, FQGNSA. The germline V and J ends were trimmed by 5 bases and 7 bases, with 14 bases remaining between them. The CDR3 spans 13 residues.

The genes are TRBV25-1 and TRBJ2-1; 10 bases match TRBD2. The ends lost 1 base at V and 5 bases at J; junction bases unmatched: 5. The CDR3 has 16 residues. In germline, CDR1 is MGHDK, CDR2 SYGVNS. The DNA for the CDR3 is TGTGCCAGCAGTGAATGGGGTAGCGGGAGGCACAATGAGCAGTTCTTC. This translates into CASSEWGSGRHNEQFF.

The chain combines TRBV5-6 with TRBJ1-2; D is uncertain. The germline V and J ends were trimmed by 6 bases and 7 bases, with 19 bases remaining between them. The V gene's germline CDR1 is SGHDT and CDR2 YYEEEE. The CDR3 contains 14 residues. The CDR3 sequence: CASTPAAVGVGYTF. The CDR3 DNA reads TGTGCCAGCACCCCCGCGGCAGTCGGGGTTGGCTACACCTTC.

The J gene is TRBJ1-1, the V gene TRBV12-3 or TRBV12-4, with 7 nucleotides matching TRBD1. Unmatched junction bases numbered 1, after V lost 5 bases and J lost 1 base. This CDR3 is 13 amino acids long. The CDR3 bases are TGTGCCAGCAGTCGGACAGGGAACACTGAAGCTTTCTTT. Protein sequence: CASSRTGNTEAFF.

V is TRBV5-1 and J is TRBJ1-1; TRBD1 matches 9 bases. CDR1 is SGHRS and CDR2 is YFSETQ in the germline V gene. The CDR3 covers 15 residues. Losses at the gene ends were 4 bases for V and 1 base for J; bases not matched to a gene: 5. Here the CDR3 reads CASSIIQGANTEAFF. The CDR3 region has the DNA TGCGCCAGCAGCATAATACAGGGGGCGAACACTGAAGCTTTCTTT.

The chain employs TRBV7-6 and TRBJ2-7, with D unresolved. The length of the CDR3 is 14 residues. Trimming stripped 0 bases from V and 0 bases from J, with 6 bases between. Germline V gives CDR1 SGHVS, CDR2 FNYEAQ. CDR3 coding DNA: TGTGCCAGCAGCTTAGCCCCGAGCTCCTACGAGCAGTACTTC. It is translated as CASSLAPSSYEQYF. The full variable domain, with the rest looked up from reference TRBV7-6 and TRBJ2-7, is GAGVSQSPRYKVTKRGQDVALRCDPISGHVSLYWYRQALGQGPEFLTYFNYEAQQDKSGLPNDRFSAERPEGSISTLTIQRTEQRDSAMYRCASSLAPSSYEQYFGPGTRLTVT.

V usage is TRBV28 and J usage is TRBJ1-1; D unclear. The germline gives CDR1 MDHEN, CDR2 SYDVKM. The germline V and J ends were trimmed by 2 bases and 5 bases, with 9 bases remaining between them. The CDR3 has 13 amino acids. The CDR3, as DNA: TGTGCCAGCAGTTTACCCGGAGGGACTGAAGCTTTCTTT. Residues: CASSLPGGTEAFF.

The gene calls are TRBV7-9 and TRBJ1-1; D possibly corresponds to TRBD1 (5 bases). Trimming left V 5 bases short and J 0 bases short, with 10 bases between. CDR3 length equals 14 residues. Germline loops: CDR1 SEHNR, CDR2 FQNEAQ (reference sequence). CDR3 region: CASSREGMNTEAFF. For the CDR3, the DNA is TGTGCCAGCAGCCGGGAGGGGATGAACACTGAAGCTTTCTTT.